This T cell receptor beta chain was found in a study of cytomegalovirus exposure and HLA in healthy donors. Study background: A previous analysis identified approximately 120 million unique TCR beta sequences derived from roughly 180 million T cells. Inside one of the first data releases sat about 91 million unique TCRs taken from HLA-typed donors.

Both 60 Vbeta primers and 13 Jbeta primers went into the PCR. The repertoire was sequenced with immunoSEQ multiplex PCR; TCRdb's copy has only in-frame clones and lacks some. The sample holds some 130,000 clones, about 81% seen once. Study findings and constraints: A missense DCLRE1C variant was associated with V- and J-gene trimming of TCR beta chains in a later analysis, and an independent cohort replicated the association.

Likely unrecorded immune exposures existed in these nominally healthy donors. On this clone: Its antigen is undetermined.

Germline CDR1 MNHEY, CDR2 SVGAGI. Between the trimmed V and J ends, which lost 6 bases and 0 bases, there was a span of 8 bases. The CDR3 extends over 13 amino acids. Material: PBMCs. The chain recombines TRBV6-5 with TRBJ1-1; D gene ambiguous. This clonotype was sampled from a woman in her thirties or forties in good health and CMV-seropositive. The CDR3 DNA reads as TGTGCCAGCAGGACTTCCATGAACACTGAAGCTTTCTTT. It yields the protein CASRTSMNTEAFF.